Below are 22 T cell receptor beta chains sequenced from a single sample in a study of T cells after yellow fever vaccination (dated by TCRdb to between 2018 and 2021). Taken with the paper, the label for treatment or condition translates to: live attenuated yellow fever vaccine strain. Libraries were made using 5' RACE. Sequenced on an Illumina HiSeq 2500. The raw public data were reprocessed by TCRdb itself: fastp quality trimming at Q25, MiXCR clonotype calling, in-frame beta chains only. Rows matching on CDR3 protein sequence are summarized as one entry with the most common DNA and genes. The sample includes roughly 79,000 distinct CDR3 sequences, with about 7.2% observed a single time. The ten top clones hold roughly 30% of the sample. The sample was CD8+ T cells sorted from PBMCs, taken 10 days after the first yellow fever vaccination. The receptors derive from a man aged 18 to 30 who received the YFV17D yellow fever vaccine.

This clonotype was seen at least ten times. The V gene is TRBV20-1, the J gene TRBJ1-2, with D maybe TRBD1 (5 bases). This CDR3 is built from 14 residues. Germline loops: CDR1 DFQATT, CDR2 SNEGSKA (reference sequence). V lost 0 bases, J lost 0 bases, and 8 bases lay in between. The CDR3 coding sequence is TGCAGTGCTAGAGACAGGGAATCTAACTATGGCTACACCTTC. It yields the protein CSARDRESNYGYTF.

This clonotype was picked up many times. This chain connects TRBV7-2 to TRBJ2-7; D is uncertain. Germline V gene sequence: CDR1 SGHTA, CDR2 FQGNSA. V lost 5 bases and J 4 bases, leaving 18 bases between the germline ends. This CDR3 is 15 amino acids long. DNA for the CDR3: TGTGCCAGCAGCCCAACCGGCGCCCCACAGTACGAGCAGTACTTC. Translation: CASSPTGAPQYEQYF.

This clonotype showed up many times. This chain joins TRBV7-2 and TRBJ2-1; 10 bases line up with TRBD2. From germline, CDR1 is SGHTA and CDR2 FQGNSA. The V gene end was trimmed by 2 bases and the J gene end by 2 bases; junction bases not matched to a gene: 6. CDR3 length: 17 amino acids. CDR3 coding DNA: TGTGCCAGCAGCTTAACGATTAGCGGGGGGCCCTACAATGAGCAGTTCTTC. Its protein product is CASSLTISGGPYNEQFF. Variable domain in full (rest from reference TRBV7-2 and TRBJ2-1): GAGVSQSPSNKVTEKGKDVELRCDPISGHTALYWYRQSLGQGLEFLIYFQGNSAPDKSGLPSDRFSAERTGGSVSTLTIQRTQQEDSAVYLCASSLTISGGPYNEQFFGPGTRLTVL.

Worth noting for this clonotype: This may come from a read error, since a much larger clone is one base off. V gene TRBV12-3 or TRBV12-4 combines with J gene TRBJ2-7, with 7 bases fitting TRBD1. V lost 6 bases and J lost 3; bases outside the gene matches: 8. This CDR3 is built from 14 residues. The CDR3 here is CASRHSGGIYEQYV. The CDR3 coding sequence is TGTGCCAGCAGACATTCAGGGGGTATCTACGAGCAGTACGTC.

This clonotype was observed at least ten times. This chain links TRBV4-3 with TRBJ1-2, with no clear D. The V and J ends lost 0 bases and 3 bases respectively, with 14 bases between them. CDR3 length: 16 residues. Germline assignment: CDR1 LGHNA and CDR2 YSLEER. CDR3 sequence: CASSQDGNSRYYGYTF. For the CDR3, the DNA is TGCGCCAGCAGCCAAGATGGGAACTCCCGGTACTATGGCTACACCTTC.

The CDR3 DNA sequence: TGCAGTGCTAGAGTTCACAACAGACAAGAGACCCAGTACTTC. Residues: CSARVHNRQETQYF. The chain links TRBV20-1 to TRBJ2-5; D gene ambiguous. Germline V gives CDR1 DFQATT, CDR2 SNEGSKA (reference sequence). Trimming took 1 base from V and 2 from J, leaving 11 bases between them. The CDR3 consists of 14 residues.

This clonotype was counted at least ten times. The chain joins TRBV15 to TRBJ1-2; no clear D. Germline CDR1 reads LNHNV; CDR2 reads YYDKDF (reference sequence). The germline V and J ends were trimmed by 1 base and 3 bases, with 15 bases remaining between them. This CDR3 has 16 residues. The CDR3 reads CATSRGQQPLDYGYTF. In DNA form, the CDR3 reads TGTGCCACCAGCAGAGGTCAACAGCCGTTGGACTATGGCTACACCTTC.

This clonotype was seen many times. V is TRBV7-9 and J is TRBJ2-1, with 11 positions matching TRBD1. Looked up from germline, CDR1 is SEHNR and CDR2 is FQNEAQ (reference sequence). Unmatched junction bases numbered 5, after V lost 0 bases and J lost 7 bases. This CDR3 has 16 amino acids. CDR3 nucleotide sequence: TGTGCCAGCAGCTTAGCCGGGACAGGGGGATCGAATGAGCAGTTCTTC. Its translation is CASSLAGTGGSNEQFF.

This chain connects TRBV7-9 to TRBJ2-5; D tentatively reads TRBD1 or TRBD2 (6 bases each). This CDR3 comprises 16 residues. Germline-derived CDR1 and CDR2 are SEHNR and FQNEAQ (reference sequence). Trimming took 0 bases from V and 4 from J, leaving 15 bases between them. The DNA of the CDR3 is TGTGCCAGCAGCTTAGCTGGGGGGCCAACCCTAGAGACCCAGTACTTC. It encodes CASSLAGGPTLETQYF.

This clonotype was recorded at least ten times. The rearrangement joins TRBV7-9 to TRBJ2-1; no clear D. This CDR3 is 13 amino acids long. Germline assignment: CDR1 SEHNR and CDR2 FQNEAQ (reference sequence). Trimming stripped 3 bases from V and 2 bases from J, with 5 bases between. CDR3 nucleotide sequence: TGTGCCAGCAGCTTTGGTACCTACAATGAGCAGTTCTTC. Encoded protein: CASSFGTYNEQFF.

This clonotype appeared a few times. The CDR3 nucleotides read TGTGCCAGCGCCTACAGGAGCTCCTACGAGCAGTACGTC. Protein sequence: CASAYRSSYEQYV. The rearrangement links TRBV27 to TRBJ2-7; tentatively, D is TRBD1 (5 bases). The ends were cut back, 8 bases at V and 0 bases at J, with 11 bases in the middle. The length of the CDR3 is 13 residues. Per germline, CDR1 MNHEY and CDR2 SMNVEV (reference sequence).

In this sample, this clonotype turned up a few times. The genes are TRBV5-1 and TRBJ2-3, with D possibly matching TRBD2 (6 bases). Trimming pared 4 bases from V and 1 base from J, leaving 10 bases between. Per germline, CDR1 SGHRS and CDR2 YFSETQ. The CDR3 has 14 amino acids. CDR3 sequence: CASSGPSGTDTQYF. DNA of the CDR3: TGCGCCAGCAGCGGCCCTAGCGGCACAGATACGCAGTATTTT.

The V and J genes are TRBV24-1 and TRBJ2-3; D gene uncertain. This CDR3 spans 14 amino acids. Deletions cut 2 bases from V and 1 base from J, with 6 bases between. Germline values: CDR1 KGHDR, CDR2 SFDVKD. The CDR3 spells CATSDSPGTDTQYF. The CDR3, as DNA: TGTGCCACCAGTGATTCTCCCGGCACAGATACGCAGTATTTT.

This clonotype occurred many times. V and J are TRBV25-1 and TRBJ2-4; D uncertain. Trimming shortened V by 2 bases and J by 15 bases, and 11 bases separated the two germline ends. Germline CDR1 is MGHDK and CDR2 is SYGVNS. This CDR3 comprises 11 residues. The CDR3, as DNA: TGTGCCAGCAGTGAACCTCACCGTTGGTACTTC. Its protein product is CASSEPHRWYF.

In its sample, this clonotype was seen many times. This chain joins TRBV12-3 or TRBV12-4 and TRBJ1-2; perhaps TRBD1 as D (5 bases). V was trimmed by 2 bases and J by 7 bases, leaving 11 bases between them. This CDR3 is 13 amino acids long. This CDR3 is CASSLWQGTGYTF. CDR3 DNA: TGTGCCAGCAGTTTATGGCAGGGAACTGGCTACACCTTC.

This clonotype was counted ten times or more. The chain uses TRBV7-3 and TRBJ2-5; 8 nucleotides align to TRBD1. Per germline, CDR1 SGHTA and CDR2 FQGTGA. J was trimmed by 5 bases and V by 6 bases; bases with no gene match: 20. This CDR3 contains 18 residues. This CDR3 is CASSQKPLTGAEVETQYF. Here the CDR3 DNA reads TGTGCCAGCAGTCAAAAGCCTTTGACAGGGGCGGAGGTGGAGACCCAGTACTTC.

This clonotype came up a few times. The gene calls are TRBV9 and TRBJ2-7, with D possibly being TRBD1 (6 bases). V was pared by 4 bases and J by 7 bases, with 18 bases between. This CDR3 has 14 amino acids. The V gene's germline CDR1 is SGDLS and CDR2 YYNGEE. CDR3 nucleotides: TGTGCCAGCAGCCTCGGGGCAGGGGAGCGGGAGCAGTACTTC. Its translation is CASSLGAGEREQYF.

The gene calls are TRBV10-2 and TRBJ2-5; no clear D. The germline V and J ends were trimmed by 3 bases and 0 bases, with 14 bases remaining between them. Germline assignment: CDR1 WSHSY and CDR2 SAAADI. The CDR3 is 16 amino acids. The CDR3, as DNA: TGCGCCAGCAGTGATCAGAGTCTCCCGTACCAAGAGACCCAGTACTTC. As protein: CASSDQSLPYQETQYF.

This clonotype has at least ten counts. The rearrangement joins TRBV11-1 to TRBJ2-4, with D perhaps being TRBD1 or TRBD2 (5 bases each). This CDR3 contains 15 residues. Per germline, CDR1 SGHAT and CDR2 FQDESV (reference sequence). Trimming stripped 6 bases from V and 2 bases from J, with 14 bases between. The CDR3 DNA follows: TGTGCCAGCAGTCACACCGAGGGGTCCAAAAACATTCAGTACTTC. It codes for CASSHTEGSKNIQYF.

The chain links TRBV7-2 to TRBJ2-7, with 9 bases identical to TRBD2. This CDR3 is built from 13 residues. Unmatched junction bases numbered 5, after V lost 4 bases and J lost 7 bases. CDR1 is SGHTA, CDR2 FQGNSA, per germline. CDR3 protein: CASSSSGGWEQYF. The CDR3 DNA follows: TGTGCCAGCAGCTCCAGCGGGGGGTGGGAGCAGTACTTC. Filled out from reference TRBV7-2 and TRBJ2-7, the complete variable domain reads GAGVSQSPSNKVTEKGKDVELRCDPISGHTALYWYRQSLGQGLEFLIYFQGNSAPDKSGLPSDRFSAERTGGSVSTLTIQRTQQEDSAVYLCASSSSGGWEQYFGPGTRLTVT.

This clonotype came up many times. The chain uses TRBV6-5 and TRBJ1-6, with a weak D call TRBD1 (5 bases). The ends were cut back, 3 bases at V and 9 bases at J, with 12 bases in the middle. This CDR3 spans 14 amino acids. Germline V gene sequence: CDR1 MNHEY, CDR2 SVGAGI. The CDR3 loop reads CASSYGGTSSPLHF. DNA for the CDR3: TGTGCCAGCAGTTATGGGGGAACGAGTTCACCCCTCCACTTT.

The chain joins TRBV12-3 or TRBV12-4 to TRBJ2-2; 8 bases line up with TRBD2. V lost 5 bases and J lost 6; bases outside the gene matches: 11. CDR3 size: 16 residues. CDR3 region: CASSHRGAGVAGELFF. The CDR3 nucleotides read TGTGCCAGCAGTCATCGGGGAGCGGGAGTCGCCGGGGAGCTGTTTTTT.